These 31 T cell receptor beta chains were sequenced from one sample in a study of brain T cells in children with intractable seizures. The protocol was immunoSEQ multiplex PCR, while the TCRdb copy is restricted to in-frame clones and leaves out a portion. Of 5,600 or so clones listed, roughly nine tenths were seen once; the top ten hold almost 2%. Only cases whose brain tissue showed the highest T cell transcript signatures were sequenced. This specimen was resected brain tissue, taken at surgery. These receptors all come from a boy in the first two years of life with focal cortical dysplasia and intractable seizures.

The chain has TRBV18 and TRBJ1-4; 8 bases line up with TRBD1. Germline CDR1 KGHSH, CDR2 LQKENI. The CDR3 is 17 amino acids. V lost 4 bases, J lost 4 bases, and 11 bases stayed unmatched. Here the CDR3 DNA reads TGTGCCAGCTCACGGAATCTTGGACAGGGTGGTAATGAAAAACTGTTTTTT. Translated, it gives CASSRNLGQGGNEKLFF.

The rearrangement uses TRBV21-1 and TRBJ2-7. TRBV21-1 is assigned pseudogene status. This CDR3 contains 12 residues. The CDR3 loop reads CASTPNPHEQYF. Written as DNA, the CDR3 is TGTGCCAGCACCCCAAACCCCCACGAGCAGTACTTC.

V is TRBV7-2 and J is TRBJ2-7; D possibly corresponds to TRBD1 (6 bases). CDR1 is SGHTA, CDR2 FQGNSA, per germline. CDR3 length: 15 residues. V lost 0 bases and J lost 3, with 12 bases in between. The CDR3 DNA sequence: TGTGCCAGCAGCTTAGCCAGGGGCGCGGGCTACGAGCAGTACTTC. Translating gives CASSLARGAGYEQYF.

V and J are TRBV6-5 and TRBJ2-7; D may be TRBD1 or TRBD2 (5 bases each). Trimming shortened V by 6 bases and J by 0 bases, and 15 bases separated the two germline ends. CDR3 length: 15 amino acids. Germline lookup yields CDR1 MNHEY and CDR2 SVGAGI. The CDR3 coding sequence is TGTGCCAGCAGATTGGGACGGCTAAGCTCCTACGAGCAGTACTTC. This codes for CASRLGRLSSYEQYF.

This rearrangement joins TRBV4-3 to TRBJ2-7; 7 nucleotides align to TRBD2. The CDR3 has 16 amino acids. Germline CDR1 is LGHNA and CDR2 is YSLEER. The trim removed 0 bases at V and 0 bases at J, leaving 5 bases unmatched. The CDR3 DNA follows: TGCGCCAGCAGCCAAGAGGGGGGAGGGAGCTCCTACGAGCAGTACTTC. It codes for CASSQEGGGSSYEQYF.

The genes are TRBV7-6 and TRBJ2-5; maybe TRBD1 (6 bases). With 5 bases removed from V and 3 bases from J, the gap between germline ends came to 16 bases. This CDR3 has 15 amino acids. The germline gives CDR1 SGHVS, CDR2 FNYEAQ. CDR3 loop: CASSRHQAGEETQYF. CDR3 nucleotide sequence: TGTGCCAGCAGCCGACACCAGGCAGGGGAAGAGACCCAGTACTTC. The entire variable domain, with the rest obtained from reference TRBV7-6 and TRBJ2-5, is as follows: GAGVSQSPRYKVTKRGQDVALRCDPISGHVSLYWYRQALGQGPEFLTYFNYEAQQDKSGLPNDRFSAERPEGSISTLTIQRTEQRDSAMYRCASSRHQAGEETQYFGPGTRLLVL.

This chain uses TRBV10-3 with TRBJ1-5; tentative D call: TRBD1 (6 bases). This CDR3 is 16 amino acids long. CDR1 is ENHRY and CDR2 is SYGVKD in the germline V gene. Trimming stripped 2 bases from V and 0 bases from J, with 11 bases between. The CDR3 here is CAISETGWYSNQPQHF. The CDR3 DNA reads TGTGCCATCAGTGAGACAGGGTGGTATAGCAATCAGCCCCAGCATTTT.

The chain uses TRBV7-8 and TRBJ2-1, with D perhaps matching TRBD2 (5 bases). V lost 3 bases, J lost 7 bases, and 10 bases lay in between. The germline V gene has CDR1 SGHVS and CDR2 FQNEAQ. The CDR3 covers 13 residues. CDR3 sequence (DNA): TGTGCCAGCAGCTTGGGGAGTGGTAATGAGCAGTTCTTC. Encoded protein: CASSLGSGNEQFF.

This rearrangement joins TRBV5-6 to TRBJ2-1, with D perhaps matching TRBD1 or TRBD2 (5 bases each). V dropped 4 bases and J dropped 8 bases, with 25 bases sitting between them. This CDR3 contains 17 residues. Germline V gives CDR1 SGHDT, CDR2 YYEEEE. CDR3: CASSTSLRGPLGDEQFF. For the CDR3, the DNA is TGTGCCAGCAGCACAAGCCTGAGGGGCCCCCTTGGCGATGAGCAGTTCTTC.

In its sample, this clone was seen once. The rearrangement joins TRBV18 to TRBJ2-1; 13 bases match TRBD2. Trimming at V came to 3 bases and at J to 2 bases, leaving 1 base not matched to a gene. The CDR3 spans 16 residues. The V gene's germline CDR1 is KGHSH and CDR2 LQKENI. CDR3 sequence: CASSPGTSGTYNEQFF. Written as DNA, the CDR3 is TGTGCCAGCTCACCCGGGACTAGCGGGACCTACAATGAGCAGTTCTTC.

The rearrangement uses TRBV6-2 or TRBV6-3 and TRBJ2-7, with a tentative D call TRBD1 (5 bases). Germline V gene sequence: CDR1 MNHEY, CDR2 SVGEGT. Trimming took off 0 bases at V and 7 bases at J, with 22 bases between the two ends. The CDR3 covers 17 residues. DNA of the CDR3: TGTGCCAGCAGTTACTCCCTACAGGAAGGGGCTTTGTGGGAGCAGTACTTC. Translated: CASSYSLQEGALWEQYF.

The CDR3 spells CASSYSREPGNTIYF. The CDR3 DNA reads TGTGCCAGCAGTTACTCTAGGGAACCTGGAAACACCATATATTTT. V usage is TRBV6-5 and J usage is TRBJ1-3, with D hard to call. V shed 0 bases and J shed 2 bases, with 8 bases lying between them. Germline-derived CDR1 and CDR2 are MNHEY and SVGAGI. This CDR3 contains 15 residues.

Written as DNA, the CDR3 is TGTGCCAGCAGCCCAACCTCCATGATCGGGGGGCAGTACTTC. It encodes CASSPTSMIGGQYF. The gene calls are TRBV7-9 and TRBJ2-7; the D gene is possibly TRBD2 (6 bases). Germline values: CDR1 SEHNR, CDR2 FQNEAQ (reference sequence). Trimming pared 5 bases from V and 9 bases from J, leaving 20 bases between. The CDR3 sequence is 14 residues long.

The gene calls are TRBV27 and TRBJ2-1, with D possibly being TRBD2 (6 bases). CDR1 and CDR2 (germline): MNHEY, SMNVEV (reference sequence). Deletions cut 2 bases from V and 8 bases from J, with 16 bases between. The CDR3 is 15 amino acids. The CDR3 loop is CASSLIGGRNHEQFF. Here the CDR3 DNA reads TGTGCCAGCAGTTTAATCGGGGGAAGGAACCATGAGCAGTTCTTC.

The rearrangement uses TRBV28 and TRBJ2-3; D possibly corresponds to TRBD2 (6 bases). CDR1 and CDR2 (germline): MDHEN, SYDVKM. CDR3 length: 15 residues. The V end lost 1 base, the J end lost 5 bases, and 13 bases lay between the germline ends. The CDR3 loop reads CASSLYGGGLDTQYF. In nucleotides, the CDR3 is TGTGCCAGCAGTTTATATGGCGGAGGGCTAGATACGCAGTATTTT.

The chain combines TRBV3-1 (or the pseudogene TRBV3-2) with TRBJ2-1; 11 bases are a match to TRBD2. Trimming cost V 0 bases and J 6 bases; bases outside gene matches: 1. This CDR3 is built from 15 residues. Per the germline V gene, CDR1 is LGHDT and CDR2 is YNNKEL (reference sequence). As DNA, the CDR3 is TGTGCCAGCAGCCAAGATACTAGCGGGAGCAATGAGCAGTTCTTC. Amino acids: CASSQDTSGSNEQFF.

This clone was picked up one time. The V call is TRBV4-1, the J call TRBJ1-2, with a weak D call TRBD1 (5 bases). The CDR3 sequence is 13 residues long. V dropped 2 bases and J dropped 6 bases, with 10 bases sitting between them. The V gene's germline CDR1 is MGHRA and CDR2 YSYEKL. The CDR3 protein is CASSQPGRHGYTF. As DNA, the CDR3 is TGCGCCAGCAGCCAACCGGGACGCCATGGCTACACCTTC.

This rearrangement joins TRBV10-1 to TRBJ2-3; D uncertain. Trimming removed 6 bases from V and 5 bases from J, with 12 bases in between. The CDR3 extends over 13 amino acids. Germline-derived CDR1 and CDR2 are WNHNN and SYGVQD (reference sequence). The CDR3 sequence: CASSPVNGDTQYF. CDR3 nucleotide sequence: TGCGCCAGCAGCCCAGTGAACGGAGATACGCAGTATTTT.

The J gene is TRBJ2-2, the V gene TRBV3-1 (or the pseudogene TRBV3-2), with 8 bases lining up with TRBD1. With 8 bases clipped from V and 4 bases from J, the junction kept 12 bases outside the gene matches. The CDR3 extends over 16 amino acids. Germline loops: CDR1 LGHDT, CDR2 YNNKEL (reference sequence). The CDR3 sequence: CASAQGALRGTGELFF. Here the CDR3 DNA reads TGTGCCAGCGCTCAGGGGGCGCTTAGGGGCACCGGGGAGCTGTTTTTT.

The chain carries TRBV27 and TRBJ1-6; 8 bases map to TRBD1. Trimming removed 5 bases from V and 6 bases from J; junction bases left unmatched: 9. The CDR3 is 16 amino acids. The germline gives CDR1 MNHEY, CDR2 SMNVEV (reference sequence). The CDR3 here is CASSQDRVVGNSPLHF. DNA for the CDR3: TGTGCCAGCAGTCAGGACAGGGTAGTGGGTAATTCACCCCTCCACTTT.

CDR3 bases: TGTGCCAGCAGGAACTTCAGGGTGAACACTGAAGCTTTCTTT. The encoded protein is CASRNFRVNTEAFF. The gene calls are TRBV27 and TRBJ1-1, with D perhaps matching TRBD1 (5 bases). Trimming removed 6 bases at V and 0 bases at J, with 11 bases between. The CDR3 has 14 amino acids. Germline V gene data show CDR1 as MNHEY and CDR2 as SMNVEV (reference sequence).

This clone was counted between two and nine times. The chain employs TRBV4-2 and TRBJ2-7; 8 positions match TRBD2. CDR1 and CDR2 (germline): LGHNA, YNFKEQ. After removal of 3 bases from V and 3 bases from J, the junction contained 7 bases not matched to a gene. This CDR3 spans 15 amino acids. The CDR3 region has the DNA TGTGCCAGCAGCCACGGAGCGGGAGATGGCTACGAGCAGTACTTC. Its protein is CASSHGAGDGYEQYF.

The chain has TRBV6-5 and TRBJ1-1; 7 nucleotides align to TRBD1. Germline-derived CDR1 and CDR2 are MNHEY and SVGAGI. Germline trimming cut 8 bases from V and 1 base from J; bases unmatched to any gene: 7. The CDR3 length is 14 residues. The CDR3, as DNA: TGTGCCAGCGGCTTGGGGACAGAGAACACTGAAGCTTTCTTT. As protein: CASGLGTENTEAFF.

This chain uses TRBV4-2 with TRBJ2-5; the match to TRBD2 covers 8 bases. The V gene's germline CDR1 is LGHNA and CDR2 YNFKEQ. This CDR3 has 16 amino acids. J was trimmed by 2 bases and V by 4 bases; bases with no gene match: 9. The CDR3 loop reads CASSRQAGEGQETQYF. In nucleotides, the CDR3 is TGTGCCAGCAGCCGGCAAGCGGGAGAGGGGCAAGAGACCCAGTACTTC.

The chain couples TRBV7-2 to TRBJ2-4; 9 nucleotides agree with TRBD1. Germline assignment: CDR1 SGHTA and CDR2 FQGNSA. There are 13 residues in the CDR3. With V trimmed by 4 bases and J by 5 bases, 0 bases remained unmatched. The CDR3 is CASSYRGQNIQYF. In nucleotides, the CDR3 is TGTGCCAGCAGCTACAGGGGGCAAAACATTCAGTACTTC.

The chain has TRBV6-1 and TRBJ2-2; possibly TRBD2 for D (5 bases). CDR3 length equals 12 residues. Between the trimmed V and J ends, which lost 2 bases and 7 bases, there was a span of 5 bases. Per the germline V gene, CDR1 is MNHNS and CDR2 is SASEGT. The CDR3 nucleotides read TGTGCCAGCAGTGAACGGGGCGGGGAGCTGTTTTTT. Translation: CASSERGGELFF.

The chain employs TRBV5-1 and TRBJ1-5; tentative D call: TRBD1 (5 bases). CDR3 length: 13 amino acids. V was cut by 3 bases and J by 1 base, with 5 bases left in between. Germline CDR1 reads SGHRS; CDR2 reads YFSETQ. CDR3 protein: CASSWDSNQPQHF. The CDR3 region has the DNA TGCGCCAGCAGCTGGGACAGCAATCAGCCCCAGCATTTT.

The rearrangement uses TRBV15 and TRBJ2-7; D is uncertain. Germline CDR1 and CDR2: LNHNV and YYDKDF (reference sequence). V lost 0 bases to trimming and J lost 3 bases, with 3 bases between them. The CDR3 spans 12 residues. CDR3 sequence reads: CATSRDGYEQYF. The CDR3 DNA sequence: TGTGCCACCAGCAGAGACGGCTACGAGCAGTACTTC. The variable domain in full, completed from reference TRBV15 and TRBJ2-7, reads DAMVIQNPRYQVTQFGKPVTLSCSQTLNHNVMYWYQQKSSQAPKLLFHYYDKDFNNEADTPDNFQSRRPNTSFCFLDIRSPGLGDTAMYLCATSRDGYEQYFGPGTRLTVT.

The V and J genes are TRBV27 and TRBJ2-7; the match to TRBD2 covers 9 bases. The germline V gene has CDR1 MNHEY and CDR2 SMNVEV (reference sequence). The CDR3 covers 15 residues. V shed 3 bases, J shed 3 bases, and the junction held 6 bases outside the gene matches. For the CDR3, the DNA is TGTGCCAGCAGTTTTGCGGCGGGGGGGCACTACGAGCAGTACTTC. Its translation: CASSFAAGGHYEQYF.

This chain connects TRBV5-4 to TRBJ2-5, with 7 bases lining up with TRBD1. The CDR3 has 13 amino acids. Germline assignment: CDR1 SGHNT and CDR2 YYREEE (reference sequence). Trimming at V came to 4 bases and at J to 5 bases, leaving 5 bases not matched to a gene. CDR3 in amino acids: CASSLDRVETQYF. In DNA, the CDR3 is TGTGCCAGCAGCCTCGACAGGGTGGAGACCCAGTACTTC. The complete variable domain, with remaining parts taken from reference TRBV5-4 and TRBJ2-5, reads ETGVTQSPTHLIKTRGQQVTLRCSSQSGHNTVSWYQQALGQGPQFIFQYYREEENGRGNFPPRFSGLQFPNYSSELNVNALELDDSALYLCASSLDRVETQYFGPGTRLLVL.

The rearrangement uses TRBV3-1 (or the pseudogene TRBV3-2) and TRBJ2-7, with TRBD2 identical over 9 bases. CDR1 and CDR2 from the germline V gene are LGHDT and YNNKEL (reference sequence). This CDR3 has 16 residues. The trim removed 0 bases at V and 3 bases at J, leaving 6 bases unmatched. The CDR3 DNA sequence: TGTGCCAGCAGCCAAGAGCAGACTAGCGGTTTCTACGAGCAGTACTTC. This translates into CASSQEQTSGFYEQYF.